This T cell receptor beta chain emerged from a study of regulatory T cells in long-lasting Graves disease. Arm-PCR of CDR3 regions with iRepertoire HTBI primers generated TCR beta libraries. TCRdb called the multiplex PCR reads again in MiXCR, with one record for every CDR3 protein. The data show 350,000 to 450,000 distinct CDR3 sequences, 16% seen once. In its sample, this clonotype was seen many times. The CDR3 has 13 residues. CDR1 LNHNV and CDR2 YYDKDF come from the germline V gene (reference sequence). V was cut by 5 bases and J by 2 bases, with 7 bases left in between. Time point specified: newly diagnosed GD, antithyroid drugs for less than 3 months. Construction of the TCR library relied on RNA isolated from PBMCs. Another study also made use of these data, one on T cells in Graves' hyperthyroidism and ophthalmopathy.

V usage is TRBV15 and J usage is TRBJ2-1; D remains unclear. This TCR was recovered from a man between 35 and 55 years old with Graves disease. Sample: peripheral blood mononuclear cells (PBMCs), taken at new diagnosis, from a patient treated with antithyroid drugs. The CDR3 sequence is CATSVRPYNEQFF. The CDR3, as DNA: TGTGCCACCAGCGTCAGACCCTACAATGAGCAGTTCTTC.